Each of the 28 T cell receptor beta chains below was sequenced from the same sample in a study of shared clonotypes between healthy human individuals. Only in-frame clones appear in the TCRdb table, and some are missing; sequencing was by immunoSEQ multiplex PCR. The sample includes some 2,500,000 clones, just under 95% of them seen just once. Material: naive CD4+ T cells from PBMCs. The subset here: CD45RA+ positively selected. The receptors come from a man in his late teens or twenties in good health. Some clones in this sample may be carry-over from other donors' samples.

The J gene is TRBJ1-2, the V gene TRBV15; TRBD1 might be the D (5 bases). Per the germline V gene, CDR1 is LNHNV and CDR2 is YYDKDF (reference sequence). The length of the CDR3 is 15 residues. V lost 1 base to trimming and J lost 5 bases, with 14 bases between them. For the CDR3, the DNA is TGTGCCACCAGCAGAGCGGGAGGGACGGGGTATGGCTACACCTTC. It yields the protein CATSRAGGTGYGYTF. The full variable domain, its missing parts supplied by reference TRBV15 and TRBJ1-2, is DAMVIQNPRYQVTQFGKPVTLSCSQTLNHNVMYWYQQKSSQAPKLLFHYYDKDFNNEADTPDNFQSRRPNTSFCFLDIRSPGLGDTAMYLCATSRAGGTGYGYTFGSGTRLTVV.

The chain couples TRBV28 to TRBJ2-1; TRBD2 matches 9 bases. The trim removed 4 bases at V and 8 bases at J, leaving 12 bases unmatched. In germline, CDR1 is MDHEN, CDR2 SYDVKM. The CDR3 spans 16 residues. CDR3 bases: TGTGCCAGCAGTTCCTCGCCTCCGACTAGCGGCTATGAGCAGTTCTTC. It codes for CASSSSPPTSGYEQFF.

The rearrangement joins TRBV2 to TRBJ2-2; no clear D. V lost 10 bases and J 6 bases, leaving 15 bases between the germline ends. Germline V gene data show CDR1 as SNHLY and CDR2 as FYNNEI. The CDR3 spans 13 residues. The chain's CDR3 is CAIPSQTSGELFF. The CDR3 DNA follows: TGTGCCATCCCGTCGCAAACGTCCGGGGAGCTGTTTTTT.

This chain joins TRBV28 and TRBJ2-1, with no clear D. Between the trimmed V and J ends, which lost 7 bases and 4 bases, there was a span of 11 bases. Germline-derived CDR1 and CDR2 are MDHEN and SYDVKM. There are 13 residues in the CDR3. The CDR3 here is CASTEGNYNEQFF. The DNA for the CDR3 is TGTGCCAGCACCGAAGGGAATTACAATGAGCAGTTCTTC.

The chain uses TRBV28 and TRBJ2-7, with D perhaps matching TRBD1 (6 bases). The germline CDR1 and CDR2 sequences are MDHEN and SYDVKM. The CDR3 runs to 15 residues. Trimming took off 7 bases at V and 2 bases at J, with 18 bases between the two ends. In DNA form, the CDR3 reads TGTGCCAGCATTAAACAGGGTTATCGTCCCTACGAGCAGTACTTC. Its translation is CASIKQGYRPYEQYF.

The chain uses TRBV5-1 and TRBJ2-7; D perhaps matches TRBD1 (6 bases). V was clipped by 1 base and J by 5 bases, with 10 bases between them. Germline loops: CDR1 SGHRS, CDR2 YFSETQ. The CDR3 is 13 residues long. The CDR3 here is CASSLQGPHEQYF. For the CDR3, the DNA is TGCGCCAGCAGCTTGCAGGGGCCCCACGAGCAGTACTTC. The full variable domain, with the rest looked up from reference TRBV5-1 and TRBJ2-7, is KAGVTQTPRYLIKTRGQQVTLSCSPISGHRSVSWYQQTPGQGLQFLFEYFSETQRNKGNFPGRFSGRQFSNSRSEMNVSTLELGDSALYLCASSLQGPHEQYFGPGTRLTVT.

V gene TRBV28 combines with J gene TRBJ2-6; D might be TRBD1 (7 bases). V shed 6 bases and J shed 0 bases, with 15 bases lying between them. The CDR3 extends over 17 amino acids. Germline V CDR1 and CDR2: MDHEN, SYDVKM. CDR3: CASRRDSVFSGANVLTF. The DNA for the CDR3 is TGTGCCAGCAGGCGGGACAGCGTCTTCTCTGGGGCCAACGTCCTGACTTTC.

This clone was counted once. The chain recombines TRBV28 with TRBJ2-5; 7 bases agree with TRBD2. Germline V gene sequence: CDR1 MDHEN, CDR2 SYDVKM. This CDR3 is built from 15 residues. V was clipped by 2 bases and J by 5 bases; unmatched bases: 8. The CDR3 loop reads CASSLEYAGVETQYF. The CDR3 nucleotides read TGTGCCAGCAGTTTAGAGTATGCGGGAGTGGAGACCCAGTACTTC. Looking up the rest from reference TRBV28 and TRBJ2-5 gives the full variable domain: DVKVTQSSRYLVKRTGEKVFLECVQDMDHENMFWYRQDPGLGLRLIYFSYDVKMKEKGDIPEGYSVSREKKERFSLILESASTNQTSMYLCASSLEYAGVETQYFGPGTRLLVL.

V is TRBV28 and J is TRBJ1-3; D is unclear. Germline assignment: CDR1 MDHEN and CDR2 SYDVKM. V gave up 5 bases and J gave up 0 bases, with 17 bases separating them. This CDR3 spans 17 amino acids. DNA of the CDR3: TGTGCCAGCAGTCTCCCGGTCTGGAAGAACTCTGGAAACACCATATATTTT. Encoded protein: CASSLPVWKNSGNTIYF.

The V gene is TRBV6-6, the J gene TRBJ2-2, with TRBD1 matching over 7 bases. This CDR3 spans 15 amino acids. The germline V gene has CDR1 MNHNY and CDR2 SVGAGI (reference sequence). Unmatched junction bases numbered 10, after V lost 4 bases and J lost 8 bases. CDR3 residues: CASSSTRQGIGELFF. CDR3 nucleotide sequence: TGTGCCAGCAGTTCCACACGACAGGGTATTGGGGAGCTGTTTTTT.

CDR3 in amino acids: CASNEQGGSRNTEAFF. In nucleotides, the CDR3 is TGCGCCAGCAATGAACAGGGGGGTAGTAGGAACACTGAAGCTTTCTTT. J is TRBJ1-1 and V is TRBV5-1, with TRBD1 matching over 8 bases. Germline V gene data show CDR1 as SGHRS and CDR2 as YFSETQ. The CDR3 totals 16 residues. V was pared by 6 bases and J by 1 base, with 11 bases of the junction left unmatched.

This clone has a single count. This chain's CDR3 is CASRGSRNTGELFF. The DNA of the CDR3 is TGTGCCAGCAGAGGTAGTAGGAACACCGGGGAGCTGTTTTTT. The chain links TRBV7-7 to TRBJ2-2, with unresolved D. CDR3 length: 14 residues. Germline CDR1 is SSHAT and CDR2 is FNYEAQ (reference sequence). The V end was cut by 6 bases, the J end by 1 base, with 9 bases between.

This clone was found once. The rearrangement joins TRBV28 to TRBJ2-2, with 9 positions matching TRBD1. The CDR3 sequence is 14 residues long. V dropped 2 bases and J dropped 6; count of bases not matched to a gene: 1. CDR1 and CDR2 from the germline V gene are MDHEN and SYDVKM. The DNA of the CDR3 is TGTGCCAGCAGTTTAAGACAGGGGGCCGGGGAGCTGTTTTTT. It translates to CASSLRQGAGELFF.

CDR3 region: CASSDSPDNTEAFF. The CDR3 DNA reads TGTGCCAGCTCAGACAGCCCCGACAACACTGAAGCTTTCTTT. The rearrangement uses TRBV18 and TRBJ1-1; TRBD1 might be the D (5 bases). Between the trimmed V and J ends, which lost 5 bases and 2 bases, there was a span of 12 bases. The CDR3 loop spans 14 amino acids. Per germline, CDR1 KGHSH and CDR2 LQKENI. Filled out from reference TRBV18 and TRBJ1-1, the complete variable domain reads NAGVMQNPRHLVRRRGQEARLRCSPMKGHSHVYWYRQLPEEGLKFMVYLQKENIIDESGMPKERFSAEFPKEGPSILRIQQVVRGDSAAYFCASSDSPDNTEAFFGQGTRLTVV.

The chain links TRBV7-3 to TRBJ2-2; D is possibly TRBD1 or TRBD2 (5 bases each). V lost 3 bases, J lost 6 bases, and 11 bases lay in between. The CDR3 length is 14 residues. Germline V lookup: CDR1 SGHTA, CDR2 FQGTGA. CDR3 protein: CASSFGTAAGELFF. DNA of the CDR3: TGTGCCAGCAGCTTTGGGACGGCCGCCGGGGAGCTGTTTTTT. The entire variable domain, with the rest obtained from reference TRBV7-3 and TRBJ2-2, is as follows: GAGVSQTPSNKVTEKGKYVELRCDPISGHTALYWYRQSLGQGPEFLIYFQGTGAADDSGLPNDRFFAVRPEGSVSTLKIQRTERGDSAVYLCASSFGTAAGELFFGEGSRLTVL.

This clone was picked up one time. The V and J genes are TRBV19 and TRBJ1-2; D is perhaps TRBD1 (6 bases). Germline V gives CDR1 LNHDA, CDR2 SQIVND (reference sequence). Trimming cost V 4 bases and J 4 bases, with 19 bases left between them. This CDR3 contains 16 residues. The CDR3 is CASSRDRRPGPYGYTF. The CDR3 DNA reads TGTGCCAGTAGTAGAGACAGGAGGCCCGGCCCCTATGGCTACACCTTC.

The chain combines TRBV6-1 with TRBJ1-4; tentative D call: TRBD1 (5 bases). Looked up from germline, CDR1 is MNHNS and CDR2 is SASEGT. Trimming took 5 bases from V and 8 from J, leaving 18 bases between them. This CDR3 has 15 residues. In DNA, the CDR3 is TGTGCCAGCAGTCAACGGGAGGCTGGGGGGGAAAAACTGTTTTTT. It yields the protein CASSQREAGGEKLFF.

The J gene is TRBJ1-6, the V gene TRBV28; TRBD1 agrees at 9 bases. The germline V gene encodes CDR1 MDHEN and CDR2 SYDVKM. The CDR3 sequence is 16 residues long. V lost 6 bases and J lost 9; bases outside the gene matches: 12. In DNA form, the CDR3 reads TGTGCCAGCAGGGGCCCGGGACAGGGAGAAGGTTCACCCCTCCACTTT. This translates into CASRGPGQGEGSPLHF.

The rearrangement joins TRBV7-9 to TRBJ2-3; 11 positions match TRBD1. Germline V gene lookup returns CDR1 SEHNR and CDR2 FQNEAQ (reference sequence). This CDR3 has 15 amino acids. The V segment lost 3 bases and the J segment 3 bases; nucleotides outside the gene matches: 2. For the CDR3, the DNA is TGTGCCAGCAGCTTTGGGGACAGGGGGACAGATACGCAGTATTTT. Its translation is CASSFGDRGTDTQYF. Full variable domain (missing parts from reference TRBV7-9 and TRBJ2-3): DTGVSQNPRHKITKRGQNVTFRCDPISEHNRLYWYRQTLGQGPEFLTYFQNEAQLEKSRLLSDRFSAERPKGSFSTLEIQRTEQGDSAMYLCASSFGDRGTDTQYFGPGTRLTVL.

The CDR3 loop is CASSPNAQGQETQYF. Here the CDR3 DNA reads TGTGCCAGCAGTCCCAACGCTCAGGGACAAGAGACCCAGTACTTC. The chain combines TRBV6-1 with TRBJ2-5; TRBD1 is a possible D gene (5 bases). The ends were cut back, 5 bases at V and 2 bases at J, with 15 bases in the middle. Per germline, CDR1 MNHNS and CDR2 SASEGT. The CDR3 is made up of 15 amino acids.

The CDR3 coding sequence is TGTGCCTGGGATACAGGATCCTACGAGCAGTACTTC. This sequence encodes CAWDTGSYEQYF. This chain links TRBV30 with TRBJ2-7; a possible D gene is TRBD1 (5 bases). This CDR3 has 12 residues. Trimming took 5 bases from V and 1 from J, leaving 9 bases between them. Germline-derived CDR1 and CDR2 are GTSNPN and SVGIG (reference sequence).

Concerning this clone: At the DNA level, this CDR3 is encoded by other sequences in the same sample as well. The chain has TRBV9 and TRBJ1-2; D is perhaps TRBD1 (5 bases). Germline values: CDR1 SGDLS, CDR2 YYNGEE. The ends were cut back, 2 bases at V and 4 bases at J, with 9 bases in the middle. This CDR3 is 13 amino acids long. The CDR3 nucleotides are TGTGCCAGCAGCGTTCCAGGGAGCTATGGCTACACCTTC. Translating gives CASSVPGSYGYTF.

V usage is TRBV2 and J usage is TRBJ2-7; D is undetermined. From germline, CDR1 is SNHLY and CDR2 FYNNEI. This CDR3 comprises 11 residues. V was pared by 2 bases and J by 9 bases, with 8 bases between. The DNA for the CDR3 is TGTGCCAGCAGTGAAATTGGAAGGCAGTACTTC. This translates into CASSEIGRQYF.

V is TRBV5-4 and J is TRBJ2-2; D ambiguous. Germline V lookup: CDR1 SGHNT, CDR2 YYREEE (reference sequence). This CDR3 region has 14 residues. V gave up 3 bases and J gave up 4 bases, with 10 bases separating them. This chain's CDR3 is CASSSSAITGELFF. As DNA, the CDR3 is TGTGCCAGCAGCTCCTCAGCTATCACCGGGGAGCTGTTTTTT.

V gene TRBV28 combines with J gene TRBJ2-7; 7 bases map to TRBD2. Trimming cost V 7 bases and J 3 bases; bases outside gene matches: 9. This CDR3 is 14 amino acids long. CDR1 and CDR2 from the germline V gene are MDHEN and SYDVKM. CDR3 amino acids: CASNMGGAIYEQYF. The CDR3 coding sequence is TGTGCCAGCAATATGGGAGGGGCGATCTACGAGCAGTACTTC.

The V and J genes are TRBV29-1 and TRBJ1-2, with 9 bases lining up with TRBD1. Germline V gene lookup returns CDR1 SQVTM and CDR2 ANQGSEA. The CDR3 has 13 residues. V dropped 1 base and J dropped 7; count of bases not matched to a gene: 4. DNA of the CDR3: TGCAGCGTTGAAGGACAGGGGGATGGTGGCTACACCTTC. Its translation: CSVEGQGDGGYTF.

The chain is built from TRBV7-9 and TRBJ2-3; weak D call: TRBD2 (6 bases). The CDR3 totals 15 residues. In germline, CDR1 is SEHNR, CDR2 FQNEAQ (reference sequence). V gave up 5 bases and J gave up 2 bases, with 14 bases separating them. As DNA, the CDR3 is TGTGCCAGCAGCCCCCTCGGGACTCTCACAGATACGCAGTATTTT. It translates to CASSPLGTLTDTQYF.

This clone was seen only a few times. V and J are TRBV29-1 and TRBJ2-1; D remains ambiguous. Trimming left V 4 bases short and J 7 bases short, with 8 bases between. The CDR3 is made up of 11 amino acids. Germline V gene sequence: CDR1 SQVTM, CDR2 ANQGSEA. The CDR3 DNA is TGCAGCGTTGGATTAAGGAATGAGCAGTTCTTC. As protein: CSVGLRNEQFF.